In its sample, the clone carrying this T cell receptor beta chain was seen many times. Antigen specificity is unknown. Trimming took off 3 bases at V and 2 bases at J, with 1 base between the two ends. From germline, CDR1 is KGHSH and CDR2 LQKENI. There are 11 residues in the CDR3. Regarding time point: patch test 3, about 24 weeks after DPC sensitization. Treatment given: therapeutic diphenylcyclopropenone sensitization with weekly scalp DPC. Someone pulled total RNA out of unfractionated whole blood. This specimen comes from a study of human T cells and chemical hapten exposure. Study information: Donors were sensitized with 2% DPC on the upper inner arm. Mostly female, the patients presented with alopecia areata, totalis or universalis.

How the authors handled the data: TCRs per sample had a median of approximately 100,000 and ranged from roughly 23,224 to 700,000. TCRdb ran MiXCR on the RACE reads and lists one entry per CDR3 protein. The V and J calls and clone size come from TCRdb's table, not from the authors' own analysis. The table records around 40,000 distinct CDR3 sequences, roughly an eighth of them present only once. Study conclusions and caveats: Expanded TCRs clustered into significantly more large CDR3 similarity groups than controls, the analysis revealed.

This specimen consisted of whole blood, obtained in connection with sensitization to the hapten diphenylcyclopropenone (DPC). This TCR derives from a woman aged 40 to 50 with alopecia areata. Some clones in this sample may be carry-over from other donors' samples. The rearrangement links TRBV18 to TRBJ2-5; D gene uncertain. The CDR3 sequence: CASSPQETQYF. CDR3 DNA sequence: TGTGCCAGCTCACCGCAAGAGACCCAGTACTTC. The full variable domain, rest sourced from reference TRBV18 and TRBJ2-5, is NAGVMQNPRHLVRRRGQEARLRCSPMKGHSHVYWYRQLPEEGLKFMVYLQKENIIDESGMPKERFSAEFPKEGPSILRIQQVVRGDSAAYFCASSPQETQYFGPGTRLLVL.